The 19 T cell receptor beta chains given below trace back to one sample, sequenced in a study of blood T cell repertoires in COVID-19 (dated by TCRdb to 2019 to 2021). Receptor amplification or capture employed the immunoSEQ multiplex PCR assay. Not all clones reach the TCRdb copy of this immuneACCESS table, which keeps in-frame sequences only. Checked studies attribute under half of the gap to unresolved V genes and leave the rest unexplained. The sample table records more than 250,000 clones; roughly 89% of these occur just once. The ten biggest clones cover 1.5% to 2% of the sample. The sequenced sample was PBMCs or T cells enriched from blood (not recorded which). The receptors derive from a young woman with acute COVID-19.

The chain carries TRBV2 and TRBJ1-1; weak D call: TRBD1 (5 bases). Germline V gene data show CDR1 as SNHLY and CDR2 as FYNNEI. The CDR3 spans 12 residues. V lost 8 bases and J lost 3, with 10 bases in between. The CDR3 loop is CASSGGDTEAFF. For the CDR3, the DNA is TGTGCCAGCTCCGGGGGAGACACTGAAGCTTTCTTT.

The rearrangement links TRBV4-1 to TRBJ2-1, with 11 bases aligning to TRBD2. V was pared by 2 bases and J by 2 bases, with 2 bases of the junction left unmatched. Looked up from germline, CDR1 is MGHRA and CDR2 is YSYEKL. The CDR3 extends over 16 amino acids. The CDR3 coding sequence is TGCGCCAGCAGCCAATCGACTAGCGGGACCTACAATGAGCAGTTCTTC. This codes for CASSQSTSGTYNEQFF.

This rearrangement joins TRBV5-1 to TRBJ2-7; 7 bases map to TRBD2. Trimming at V came to 0 bases and at J to 6 bases, leaving 15 bases not matched to a gene. The CDR3 contains 17 residues. Germline assignment: CDR1 SGHRS and CDR2 YFSETQ. This CDR3 is CASSLATFGTKSAEQYF. The CDR3 DNA is TGCGCCAGCAGCTTGGCCACATTCGGGACTAAGTCGGCCGAGCAGTACTTC.

The chain couples TRBV10-3 to TRBJ2-7; 13 bases map to TRBD2. CDR1 is ENHRY and CDR2 is SYGVKD in the germline V gene. This CDR3 region has 15 residues. J was trimmed by 5 bases and V by 2 bases; bases with no gene match: 3. The CDR3 DNA is TGTGCCATCAGTGAGGCTGGACTAGCGGGAGACGAGCAGTACTTC. It specifies CAISEAGLAGDEQYF.

The chain uses TRBV18 and TRBJ2-7; maybe TRBD2 (5 bases). CDR1 and CDR2 from the germline V gene are KGHSH and LQKENI. The V end lost 3 bases, the J end lost 3 bases, and 15 bases lay between the germline ends. The CDR3 is made up of 15 amino acids. Written as DNA, the CDR3 is TGTGCCAGCTCACCTGGTGGGAGTCGAGACTACGAGCAGTACTTC. Translated: CASSPGGSRDYEQYF.

The chain has TRBV4-1 and TRBJ2-3, with 10 bases fitting TRBD1. The CDR3 extends over 17 amino acids. Germline V gene lookup returns CDR1 MGHRA and CDR2 YSYEKL. Trimming cost V 1 base and J 6 bases; bases outside gene matches: 10. The CDR3 nucleotides read TGCGCCAGCAGCCAAGTAGGGAGGGACAGGGGTTACGATACGCAGTATTTT. Protein product: CASSQVGRDRGYDTQYF.

The chain joins TRBV15 to TRBJ1-1; unclear D gene. The germline V gene encodes CDR1 LNHNV and CDR2 YYDKDF (reference sequence). CDR3 size: 15 residues. The germline V and J ends were trimmed by 1 base and 4 bases, with 13 bases remaining between them. CDR3 coding DNA: TGTGCCACCAGCAGAGGCCTTGTTGGCGGCACTGAAGCTTTCTTT. It yields the protein CATSRGLVGGTEAFF.

V usage is TRBV5-5 and J usage is TRBJ1-4; TRBD1 is a possible D gene (6 bases). This CDR3 spans 15 amino acids. With 2 bases removed from V and 8 bases from J, the gap between germline ends came to 16 bases. Germline values: CDR1 SGHKS, CDR2 YYEKEE (reference sequence). The chain's CDR3 is CASSFVMAGTEKLFF. The CDR3 DNA sequence: TGTGCCAGCAGCTTCGTTATGGCTGGGACAGAAAAACTGTTTTTT.

This chain uses TRBV29-1 with TRBJ2-2, with 7 bases aligning to TRBD1. J gave up 2 bases and V 6 bases, and 9 bases lay outside the gene matches. This CDR3 is built from 15 residues. Germline V lookup: CDR1 SQVTM, CDR2 ANQGSEA. The CDR3 DNA reads TGCAGCGTATACGGACAGGAGGTTAACACCGGGGAGCTGTTTTTT. Translating it yields CSVYGQEVNTGELFF.

The genes are TRBV28 and TRBJ1-1; D is possibly TRBD1 (6 bases). Germline CDR1 is MDHEN and CDR2 is SYDVKM. CDR3 size: 15 residues. Trimming removed 3 bases at V and 0 bases at J, with 11 bases between. This CDR3 is CASSLDSRLNTEAFF. The CDR3 region has the DNA TGTGCCAGCAGTTTGGACAGCCGACTGAACACTGAAGCTTTCTTT.

V usage is TRBV7-8 and J usage is TRBJ1-4; the D gene is possibly TRBD1 (5 bases). V gave up 5 bases and J gave up 6 bases, with 25 bases separating them. Germline CDR1 reads SGHVS; CDR2 reads FQNEAQ. The CDR3 is 18 amino acids. CDR3 nucleotides: TGTGCCAGCAGCGCCCGGCGGGGCGTCCGGAGATTTGATGAAAAACTGTTTTTT. Its translation: CASSARRGVRRFDEKLFF.

The DNA for the CDR3 is TGCGCCAGCAGGTTTGCGGGGACAGGGTATAATACGCAGTATTTT. Its translation: CASRFAGTGYNTQYF. This chain links TRBV5-1 with TRBJ2-3, with 9 bases lining up with TRBD1. There are 15 residues in the CDR3. V dropped 5 bases and J dropped 7; count of bases not matched to a gene: 11. Germline V gives CDR1 SGHRS, CDR2 YFSETQ.

The rearrangement joins TRBV11-2 to TRBJ2-5; 9 bases are a match to TRBD1. This CDR3 region has 14 residues. The junction had 7 bases not matched to a gene; V was cut back by 5 bases and J by 6 bases. CDR1 SGHAT and CDR2 FQNNGV come from the germline V gene. The CDR3: CASSHTGGLKTQYF. The CDR3 coding sequence is TGTGCCAGCAGCCATACAGGGGGCCTTAAGACCCAGTACTTC.

The chain has TRBV4-2 and TRBJ1-1; 9 positions agree with TRBD1. This CDR3 has 15 residues. Germline-derived CDR1 and CDR2 are LGHNA and YNFKEQ. V gave up 7 bases and J gave up 1 base; unmatched junction bases: 7. DNA for the CDR3: TGTGCCAGCACCCCGGGACAGGGTCCGAACACTGAAGCTTTCTTT. Translation gives CASTPGQGPNTEAFF.

This clone was observed a handful of times. This chain links TRBV1 with TRBJ2-7; TRBD2, the table's D call, lacks a check against the DNA. TRBV1 is a known pseudogene. CDR3 size: 17 residues. Here the CDR3 DNA reads TGCACCAGCAGCCAAGAGGGGCTGAGCGGGAGTCCCTACGAGCAGTACTTC. Its protein is CTSSQEGLSGSPYEQYF.

The V call is TRBV27, the J call TRBJ2-2, with 8 bases fitting TRBD2. CDR3 length equals 15 residues. Trimming removed 3 bases from V and 6 bases from J; junction bases left unmatched: 6. In germline, CDR1 is MNHEY, CDR2 SMNVEV (reference sequence). CDR3 nucleotide sequence: TGTGCCAGCAGTTTGTCTGCGGGAGGATCCGGGGAGCTGTTTTTT. Protein product: CASSLSAGGSGELFF.

This clone turned up a few times. The gene calls are TRBV15 and TRBJ2-2; 7 bases are a match to TRBD1. Trimming took 4 bases from V and 0 from J; bases not matched to a gene: 8. Germline CDR1 LNHNV, CDR2 YYDKDF (reference sequence). The CDR3 contains 17 residues. Here the CDR3 reads CATSKGAQGTNTGELFF. The CDR3 DNA sequence: TGTGCCACCAGCAAGGGGGCACAGGGGACGAACACCGGGGAGCTGTTTTTT.

The CDR3: CASSPGGGISGFNEQFF. CDR3 in DNA: TGTGCCAGCAGCCCCGGGGGAGGAATTAGCGGATTCAATGAGCAGTTCTTC. J is TRBJ2-1 and V is TRBV7-9; weak D call: TRBD2 (6 bases). CDR1 and CDR2 from the germline V gene are SEHNR and FQNEAQ (reference sequence). The germline V and J ends were trimmed by 5 bases and 6 bases, with 23 bases remaining between them. The CDR3 covers 17 residues.

V usage is TRBV18 and J usage is TRBJ1-1; D is uncertain. Trimming cost V 3 bases and J 0 bases, with 5 bases left between them. The CDR3 runs 13 residues. CDR1 and CDR2 (germline): KGHSH, LQKENI. CDR3 region: CASSPEVNTEAFF. For the CDR3, the DNA is TGTGCCAGCTCACCGGAGGTGAACACTGAAGCTTTCTTT.